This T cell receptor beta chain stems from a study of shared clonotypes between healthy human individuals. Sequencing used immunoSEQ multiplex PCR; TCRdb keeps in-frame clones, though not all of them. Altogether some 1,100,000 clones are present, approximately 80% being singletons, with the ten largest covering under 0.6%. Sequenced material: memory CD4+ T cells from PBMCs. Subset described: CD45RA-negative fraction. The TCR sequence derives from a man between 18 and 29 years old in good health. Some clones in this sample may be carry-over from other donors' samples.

The CDR3 DNA follows: TGCGCCAGCAGCCGCGTAGGGGGTGGCACTGAAGCTTTCTTT. As protein: CASSRVGGGTEAFF. The V call is TRBV4-3, the J call TRBJ1-1; a weak D match, TRBD1 (6 bases). Trimming took off 4 bases at V and 4 bases at J, with 13 bases between the two ends. The CDR3 has 14 amino acids. Germline lookup yields CDR1 LGHNA and CDR2 YSLEER.